The sequence of this TCR beta chain was determined in a study of cytomegalovirus exposure and HLA in healthy donors. As to this clone: Its target is unknown.

Trimming stripped 1 base from V and 1 base from J, with 7 bases between. Germline CDR1 is SGHVS and CDR2 is FQNEAQ. The CDR3 contains 14 residues. Study-wide results and caveats: Only CMV serostatus was available as immune exposure information.

PCR used 60 Vbeta primers and 13 Jbeta primers. This table comes from immunoSEQ multiplex PCR, and its TCRdb copy is limited to in-frame clones, with some not included. This repertoire includes 150,000 to 250,000 clones. Sequenced sample: PBMCs. The chain joins TRBV7-8 to TRBJ1-2; no definite D call. The receptor's source is a boy younger than 18 in good health and CMV-seronegative. The CDR3 spells CASSLESFNYGYTF. Here the CDR3 DNA reads TGTGCCAGCAGCTTAGAGAGTTTTAACTATGGCTACACCTTC.